The 13 T cell receptor beta chains below all came from one sample that was sequenced in a study of blood T cell repertoires in COVID-19. Clones were read by immunoSEQ multiplex PCR, and TCRdb kept only the in-frame ones, dropping some. The data show some 200,000 clones, 80% to 90% seen once. The sample consisted of PBMCs or T cells enriched from blood (not recorded which). These receptor sequences come from a man aged 40-50 years who had recovered from COVID-19.

The rearrangement links TRBV27 to TRBJ1-6, with TRBD1 identical over 9 bases. This CDR3 comprises 17 residues. J was trimmed by 0 bases and V by 3 bases; bases with no gene match: 3. Looked up from germline, CDR1 is MNHEY and CDR2 is SMNVEV (reference sequence). DNA of the CDR3: TGTGCCAGCAGTTTCGACAGGGGGAACTCCTATAATTCACCCCTCCACTTT. Translation: CASSFDRGNSYNSPLHF.

The chain employs TRBV10-3 and TRBJ2-1; D gene uncertain. This CDR3 comprises 14 residues. V lost 4 bases and J 6 bases, leaving 13 bases between the germline ends. Germline CDR1 and CDR2: ENHRY and SYGVKD. The CDR3: CAISGSASFNEQFF. The CDR3 DNA follows: TGTGCCATCAGTGGCTCGGCTAGTTTCAATGAGCAGTTCTTC.

V and J are TRBV27 and TRBJ2-7; 7 positions agree with TRBD1. The ends lost 6 bases at V and 0 bases at J; junction bases unmatched: 11. Looked up from germline, CDR1 is MNHEY and CDR2 is SMNVEV (reference sequence). CDR3 length: 16 residues. CDR3 nucleotides: TGTGCCAGCAGCCCGGCCCCGGGACAGAGCTCCTACGAGCAGTACTTC. Translation: CASSPAPGQSSYEQYF.

This clone was observed a few times. The CDR3 loop is CASSARGLAGLTDTQYF. In DNA, the CDR3 is TGCGCCAGCAGCGCGCGGGGACTAGCGGGACTTACAGATACGCAGTATTTT. The rearrangement uses TRBV4-1 and TRBJ2-3; 13 bases map to TRBD2. There are 17 residues in the CDR3. Germline lookup yields CDR1 MGHRA and CDR2 YSYEKL. V lost 5 bases to trimming and J lost 3 bases; unmatched junction nucleotides: 8.

CDR3 loop: CASSTQVQETQYF. CDR3 DNA sequence: TGTGCCAGCAGCACACAGGTTCAAGAGACCCAGTACTTC. This chain uses TRBV12-3 or TRBV12-4 with TRBJ2-5; possibly TRBD1 for D (5 bases). The V end lost 6 bases, the J end lost 2 bases, and 10 bases lay between the germline ends. CDR3 length equals 13 residues.

This clone was seen a few times. DNA for the CDR3: TGCGCCAGCAGCGGAGGAGCGGCAGGGGAACGGCAGACCCAGTACTTC. Translation: CASSGGAAGERQTQYF. The J gene is TRBJ2-5, the V gene TRBV10-1; TRBD1 is a possible D gene (6 bases). The CDR3 extends over 16 amino acids. Germline values: CDR1 WNHNN, CDR2 SYGVQD (reference sequence). V lost 6 bases and J 6 bases, leaving 23 bases between the germline ends.

The chain links TRBV6-2 or TRBV6-3 to TRBJ1-2, with 10 bases matching TRBD1. In germline, CDR1 is MNHEY, CDR2 SVGEGT. CDR3 size: 15 residues. The junction had 8 bases not matched to a gene; V was cut back by 6 bases and J by 4 bases. As DNA, the CDR3 is TGTGCCAGCAGCCGATCCGGGACAGGGGCCTATGGCTACACCTTC. Translated: CASSRSGTGAYGYTF.

This rearrangement joins TRBV5-6 to TRBJ2-1; 9 bases agree with TRBD2. Germline values: CDR1 SGHDT, CDR2 YYEEEE. The CDR3 runs 16 residues. V lost 0 bases and J lost 10; bases outside the gene matches: 11. The chain's CDR3 is CASSLAEQGGLAEQFF. CDR3 DNA: TGTGCCAGCAGCTTGGCCGAGCAGGGAGGACTAGCGGAGCAGTTCTTC. The full variable domain, its missing parts supplied by reference TRBV5-6 and TRBJ2-1, is DAGVTQSPTHLIKTRGQQVTLRCSPKSGHDTVSWYQQALGQGPQFIFQYYEEEERQRGNFPDRFSGHQFPNYSSELNVNALLLGDSALYLCASSLAEQGGLAEQFFGPGTRLTVL.

This chain links TRBV9 with TRBJ1-3; the D gene is possibly TRBD1 (6 bases). This CDR3 is 18 amino acids long. The V end lost 3 bases, the J end lost 0 bases, and 19 bases lay between the germline ends. Looked up from germline, CDR1 is SGDLS and CDR2 is YYNGEE. CDR3 region: CASSGGHRTGISGNTIYF. In nucleotides, the CDR3 is TGTGCCAGCAGCGGCGGACACCGCACAGGGATCTCTGGAAACACCATATATTTT.

The chain links TRBV10-3 to TRBJ2-1; 9 bases are shared with TRBD1. From germline, CDR1 is ENHRY and CDR2 SYGVKD. The length of the CDR3 is 16 residues. J was trimmed by 2 bases and V by 2 bases; bases with no gene match: 4. The CDR3 DNA reads as TGTGCCATCAGTGAGCCGGGACAGGGAGCCTACAATGAGCAGTTCTTC. It translates to CAISEPGQGAYNEQFF.

The rearrangement links TRBV9 to TRBJ2-1; 9 nucleotides line up with TRBD2. Trimming at V came to 4 bases and at J to 8 bases, leaving 10 bases not matched to a gene. Germline CDR1 and CDR2: SGDLS and YYNGEE. The CDR3 runs to 15 residues. CDR3 protein: CASSPGSGSLDEQFF. In nucleotides, the CDR3 is TGTGCCAGCAGCCCGGGTAGCGGGAGTCTCGATGAGCAGTTCTTC.

This rearrangement joins TRBV4-3 to TRBJ2-3; 11 nucleotides agree with TRBD2. This CDR3 contains 17 residues. V was clipped by 0 bases and J by 4 bases; unmatched bases: 6. Germline lookup yields CDR1 LGHNA and CDR2 YSLEER. The CDR3 DNA reads as TGCGCCAGCAGCCAAGATAGCCTAGCGGGGGGATCAGATACGCAGTATTTT. Protein sequence: CASSQDSLAGGSDTQYF.

This chain links TRBV6-5 with TRBJ2-2; D remains ambiguous. Per the germline V gene, CDR1 is MNHEY and CDR2 is SVGAGI. V was cut by 6 bases and J by 5 bases, with 7 bases left in between. The CDR3 has 12 amino acids. This CDR3 reads CASSLTTGELFF. CDR3 DNA sequence: TGTGCCAGCAGCCTTACTACCGGGGAGCTGTTTTTT.